Included here is one T cell receptor (beta chain) sequence, with context. This sample was taken from a study of monozygotic twins with inflammatory bowel disease. TCRdb re-analyzed the 5' RACE reads; it lists each CDR3 protein once, without DNA. The ten top clones account for approximately 2.4%, within a sample of fewer than 550,000 distinct CDR3 sequences. CDR3 length equals 14 residues. Looked up from germline, CDR1 is SGHAT and CDR2 is FQNNGV. The origin of this receptor is a human donor with ulcerative colitis or Crohn's disease, or a healthy co-twin of an affected twin (not recorded which). Sequenced sample: blood. The chain couples TRBV11-2 to TRBJ2-5; lacking DNA, the TRBD1 call made by TCRdb goes unchecked. CDR3 loop: CASSPLRGQETQYF. The full variable domain, its missing parts supplied by reference TRBV11-2 and TRBJ2-5, is EAGVAQSPRYKIIEKRQSVAFWCNPISGHATLYWYQQILGQGPKLLIQFQNNGVVDDSQLPKDRFSAERLKGVDSTLKIQPAKLEDSAVYLCASSPLRGQETQYFGPGTRLLVL.